One and the same sample provided the 7 T cell receptor beta chains below, sequenced in a study of blood T cell repertoires in COVID-19. Sequencing used immunoSEQ multiplex PCR; TCRdb keeps in-frame clones, though not all of them. This sample has 150,000 or so clones; 70% to 90% occur once, and the top ten carry 6.5% to 9.5%. Material for sequencing was peripheral blood. The receptors here all came from a woman aged 55-75 years with COVID-19, enrolled during active disease.

The CDR3 DNA reads as TGTGCCAGCAGAGAGGGGACAGGGAGGTATAATTCACCCCTCCACTTT. Translating it yields CASREGTGRYNSPLHF. The chain carries TRBV2 and TRBJ1-6, with 9 bases that match TRBD1. The CDR3 has 16 amino acids. The V gene end was trimmed by 6 bases and the J gene end by 4 bases; junction bases not matched to a gene: 7. Germline V gene sequence: CDR1 SNHLY, CDR2 FYNNEI.

The chain uses TRBV7-9 and TRBJ2-5, with D uncertain. V lost 5 bases to trimming and J lost 11 bases, with 12 bases between them. CDR3 length equals 11 residues. The germline V gene has CDR1 SEHNR and CDR2 FQNEAQ (reference sequence). CDR3 amino acids: CASSAKARQYF. Here the CDR3 DNA reads TGTGCCAGCAGCGCTAAAGCCAGGCAGTACTTC.

The sample holds a few counts of this clone. V and J are TRBV29-1 and TRBJ2-5, with D possibly being TRBD1 (5 bases). CDR1 and CDR2 (germline): SQVTM, ANQGSEA. The ends were cut back, 3 bases at V and 4 bases at J, with 9 bases in the middle. This CDR3 comprises 12 residues. In DNA, the CDR3 is TGCAGCGTTGACAGGGTAGGAGAGACCCAGTACTTC. It codes for CSVDRVGETQYF.

This chain connects TRBV30 to TRBJ1-2; possibly TRBD1 for D (5 bases). This CDR3 is built from 16 residues. Between the trimmed V and J ends, which lost 4 bases and 2 bases, there was a span of 20 bases. From germline, CDR1 is GTSNPN and CDR2 SVGIG (reference sequence). CDR3: CAWNRDGLGGNYGYTF. In nucleotides, the CDR3 is TGTGCCTGGAACCGGGATGGTTTGGGGGGGAACTATGGCTACACCTTC.

The rearrangement uses TRBV6-5 and TRBJ1-2; no reliable D call. Germline CDR1 and CDR2: MNHEY and SVGAGI. V dropped 2 bases and J dropped 8 bases, with 9 bases sitting between them. The length of the CDR3 is 12 residues. The CDR3 protein is CASSYGGRGYTF. CDR3 bases: TGTGCCAGCAGTTACGGAGGGAGAGGCTACACCTTC.

The CDR3 DNA sequence: TGTGCCAGCAGCTTGGTTCGGGTTAGCAATCAGCCCCAGCATTTT. This translates into CASSLVRVSNQPQHF. The gene calls are TRBV5-5 and TRBJ1-5; D gene ambiguous. CDR1 and CDR2 (germline): SGHKS, YYEKEE (reference sequence). The CDR3 has 15 amino acids. Trimming removed 0 bases from V and 0 bases from J, with 7 bases in between.

This clone was counted only a few times. V and J are TRBV7-3 and TRBJ2-3; TRBD1 aligns across 7 bases. This CDR3 has 15 amino acids. The trim removed 3 bases at V and 2 bases at J, leaving 5 bases unmatched. Germline CDR1 and CDR2: SGHTA and FQGTGA. DNA for the CDR3: TGTGCCAGCAGCTTCTGGGGACAGATCACAGATACGCAGTATTTT. Protein product: CASSFWGQITDTQYF.